Here is one T cell receptor beta chain with its context. The antigen remains unidentified. CD45RA+ naive and CD45RA-negative memory subsets were separated from CD4+ cells. Profiling relied on immunoSEQ multiplex PCR, and the TCRdb table lists in-frame clones only, not all of them. The profile shows a few hundred thousand clones, around 97% of them singletons. J lost 4 bases, V lost 6 bases, and 8 bases had no gene match. Germline loops: CDR1 MDHEN, CDR2 SYDVKM. CDR3 length equals 16 residues. The data belong to a study of shared clonotypes between healthy human individuals. Whole-study findings and limits: It was expected that sequencing depth would affect clonotype sharing among donors.

This clonotype was sampled from a woman aged 25-40 years in good health. This sequence joins TRBV28 and TRBJ2-2; 10 bases line up with TRBD1. The sample consisted of naive CD4+ T cells sorted from blood. Subset denoted: CD45RA+ positively selected. The CDR3 bases are TGTGCCAGCAGGGCCCCGGGACAGGGGCCCACCGGGGAGCTGTTTTTT. Protein sequence: CASRAPGQGPTGELFF.